The subject of this entry is one T cell receptor beta chain. This sample is drawn from a study of T cell repertoires in MIS-A myocarditis. Per the germline V gene, CDR1 is MNHNY and CDR2 is SVGAGI (reference sequence). The CDR3 sequence is 15 residues long. V was clipped by 2 bases and J by 8 bases; unmatched bases: 6. Clones were sequenced by immunoSEQ multiplex PCR, and TCRdb holds only the in-frame ones, with some missing. The sample carries some 6,600 clones, around four fifths recorded once. Sequencing was carried out using right inferior lung lobe tissue obtained at autopsy. This chain joins TRBV6-6 and TRBJ1-6, with 7 bases lining up with TRBD1. The TCR sequence derives from a man aged 18 to 29 with fulminant myocarditis from multisystem inflammatory syndrome in adults (MIS-A) after COVID-19. The CDR3 DNA follows: TGTGCCAGCAGTTACACGGACAGGACTCATTCACCCCTCCACTTT. This translates into CASSYTDRTHSPLHF.